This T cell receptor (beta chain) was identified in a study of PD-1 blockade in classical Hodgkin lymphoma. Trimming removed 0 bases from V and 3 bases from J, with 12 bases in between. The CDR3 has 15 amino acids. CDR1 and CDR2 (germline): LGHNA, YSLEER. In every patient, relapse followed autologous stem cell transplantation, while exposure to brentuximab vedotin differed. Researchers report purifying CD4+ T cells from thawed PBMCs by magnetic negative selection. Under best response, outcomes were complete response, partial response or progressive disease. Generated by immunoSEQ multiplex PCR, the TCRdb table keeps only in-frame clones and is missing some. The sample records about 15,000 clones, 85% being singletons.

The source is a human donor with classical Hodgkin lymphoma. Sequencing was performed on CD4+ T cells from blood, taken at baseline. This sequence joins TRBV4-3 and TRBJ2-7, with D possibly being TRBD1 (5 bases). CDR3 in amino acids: CASSQDVQAIYEQYF. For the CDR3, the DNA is TGCGCCAGCAGCCAAGATGTACAGGCCATCTACGAGCAGTACTTC.